This entry is about one TCR beta chain. Its antigen is undetermined. The record originates from a study of shared clonotypes between healthy human individuals. Study information: Researchers drew samples from a couple of women and a few men aged 18 to 49. Points from the study as a whole: Rarefaction showed that sequencing of sorted subsets was incomplete (despite large depth).

Produced via immunoSEQ multiplex PCR; TCRdb's table is partial and in-frame only. The profile covers around 700,000 clones, with approximately 74% appearing a single time and approximately 1.7% taken by the ten largest. Trimming removed 2 bases from V and 1 base from J, with 11 bases in between. Germline V CDR1 and CDR2: MGHDK, SYGVNS. The CDR3 is made up of 16 amino acids. The rearrangement uses TRBV25-1 and TRBJ2-2; tentatively, D is TRBD2 (5 bases). This TCR was sampled from a woman in her 30s in good health. The sequencing input was memory CD4+ T cells sorted from blood. The subset: CD45RA-negative fraction. CDR3 nucleotide sequence: TGTGCCAGCAGTGAACCTTCTAGCAGGAACACCGGGGAGCTGTTTTTT. Its protein product is CASSEPSSRNTGELFF.